Following are 18 T cell receptor beta chains from one sample sequenced in a study of patients and donors after allogeneic stem cell transplantation. TCRdb re-called the RT-PCR reads through MiXCR, storing one row per CDR3 protein. The sample holds about 1,500 distinct CDR3 sequences, 25% to 35% seen once. Input material: blood, either unsorted or a sorted T cell fraction (not recorded which). These receptor sequences come from a human donor who was either an allogeneic HSCT recipient or a stem cell or donor lymphocyte infusion donor (not recorded which). It is not recorded whose cells these are; they may come from a transplant donor.

This clonotype is classed as medium-sized. The gene calls are TRBV9 and TRBJ1-5; tentative D call: TRBD1 (6 bases). Trimming took off 0 bases at V and 6 bases at J, with 10 bases between the two ends. The CDR3 is 14 residues long. Germline V gene sequence: CDR1 SGDLS, CDR2 YYNGEE. This CDR3 is CASSVDGGGQPQHF. DNA of the CDR3: TGTGCCAGCAGCGTAGACGGGGGCGGTCAGCCCCAGCATTTT.

The rearrangement uses TRBV11-2 and TRBJ2-1; the D gene could be TRBD1 or TRBD2 (6 bases each). V lost 8 bases, J lost 11 bases, and 16 bases lay in between. Germline CDR1 and CDR2: SGHAT and FQNNGV. This CDR3 has 12 amino acids. In nucleotides, the CDR3 is TGTGCCAGCCAGCAAGGGCGGGACAAGCAGTTCTTC. Translation gives CASQQGRDKQFF.

The rearrangement uses TRBV9 and TRBJ1-2, with unresolved D. Germline values: CDR1 SGDLS, CDR2 YYNGEE. V was shortened by 0 bases and J by 0 bases, with 9 bases between the two germline ends. The CDR3 runs to 15 residues. CDR3 sequence: CASSVGTVANYGYTF. In DNA form, the CDR3 reads TGTGCCAGCAGCGTAGGGACGGTAGCTAACTATGGCTACACCTTC.

In its sample, this clonotype ranks as medium-sized (0.01 to 0.1%). The rearrangement links TRBV12-3 or TRBV12-4 to TRBJ2-1; weak D call: TRBD2 (6 bases). The CDR3 consists of 13 residues. V was trimmed by 0 bases and J by 6 bases, leaving 6 bases between them. In DNA form, the CDR3 reads TGTGCCAGCAGTTTAGCGGAGGGCAATGAGCAGTTCTTC. It translates to CASSLAEGNEQFF.

This clonotype is termed medium-sized. The rearrangement uses TRBV7-2 and TRBJ2-3, with 11 positions matching TRBD2. The length of the CDR3 is 16 residues. V gave up 4 bases and J gave up 2 bases; unmatched junction bases: 5. Germline CDR1 SGHTA, CDR2 FQGNSA. CDR3: CASSSGTSGTTDTQYF. The CDR3 region has the DNA TGTGCCAGCAGCTCAGGGACTAGCGGTACCACAGATACGCAGTATTTT. Variable domain in full (rest from reference TRBV7-2 and TRBJ2-3): GAGVSQSPSNKVTEKGKDVELRCDPISGHTALYWYRQSLGQGLEFLIYFQGNSAPDKSGLPSDRFSAERTGGSVSTLTIQRTQQEDSAVYLCASSSGTSGTTDTQYFGPGTRLTVL.

The CDR3 is CASSLATGREQYF. For the CDR3, the DNA is TGTGCCAGCAGCTTAGCGACAGGGCGCGAGCAGTACTTC. The chain is built from TRBV7-2 and TRBJ2-7; the match to TRBD1 covers 7 bases. Germline CDR1 reads SGHTA; CDR2 reads FQGNSA. The CDR3 consists of 13 residues. With V trimmed by 0 bases and J by 6 bases, 2 bases remained unmatched. Variable domain in full (rest from reference TRBV7-2 and TRBJ2-7): GAGVSQSPSNKVTEKGKDVELRCDPISGHTALYWYRQSLGQGLEFLIYFQGNSAPDKSGLPSDRFSAERTGGSVSTLTIQRTQQEDSAVYLCASSLATGREQYFGPGTRLTVT.

By sample fraction, this clonotype is large (0.1 to 1%). V usage is TRBV29-1 and J usage is TRBJ2-1, with 9 bases fitting TRBD1. This CDR3 region has 13 residues. Germline CDR1 SQVTM, CDR2 ANQGSEA. Germline trimming cut 6 bases from V and 7 bases from J; bases unmatched to any gene: 7. The CDR3 DNA reads as TGCAGCGTCGGACAGGGGCAAAGAAATGAGCAGTTCTTC. Residues: CSVGQGQRNEQFF.

This clonotype is labeled large. For the CDR3, the DNA is TGTGCCAGCGAATTGCGGGAGTACGGGGAGACCCAGTACTTC. Its translation: CASELREYGETQYF. The rearrangement links TRBV7-2 to TRBJ2-5; 7 nucleotides align to TRBD2. This CDR3 is built from 14 residues. The germline V gene has CDR1 SGHTA and CDR2 FQGNSA. The junction had 11 bases not matched to a gene; V was cut back by 8 bases and J by 5 bases.

This chain links TRBV20-1 with TRBJ1-1; no clear D. CDR3 size: 10 residues. The germline V gene encodes CDR1 DFQATT and CDR2 SNEGSKA (reference sequence). Trimming removed 3 bases from V and 8 bases from J, with 7 bases in between. DNA of the CDR3: TGCAGTGCTAGTAACGACGAAGCTTTCTTT. This gives the protein CSASNDEAFF.

This clonotype has a handful of counts. The chain carries TRBV20-1 and TRBJ1-3, with no clear D. The CDR3 is made up of 12 amino acids. The V end lost 6 bases, the J end lost 0 bases, and 6 bases lay between the germline ends. In germline, CDR1 is DFQATT, CDR2 SNEGSKA (reference sequence). CDR3 bases: TGCAGTGCAAGGAGCTCTGGAAACACCATATATTTT. Its protein is CSARSSGNTIYF.

The chain carries TRBV30 and TRBJ1-2; D gene uncertain. Germline V gene data show CDR1 as GTSNPN and CDR2 as SVGIG (reference sequence). This CDR3 contains 14 residues. Trimming shortened V by 2 bases and J by 4 bases, and 14 bases separated the two germline ends. The CDR3 is CAWSRTDWIYGYTF. CDR3 bases: TGTGCCTGGAGTAGGACTGATTGGATCTATGGCTACACCTTC.

The V and J genes are TRBV7-3 and TRBJ2-2; tentative D call: TRBD2 (6 bases). This CDR3 comprises 12 residues. The germline V gene encodes CDR1 SGHTA and CDR2 FQGTGA. V gave up 8 bases and J gave up 3 bases, with 7 bases separating them. The CDR3 sequence is CASSGDTGELFF. CDR3 nucleotide sequence: TGTGCCAGCTCGGGAGACACCGGGGAGCTGTTTTTT.

The chain has TRBV10-3 and TRBJ1-5; D remains unclear. The CDR3 has 15 residues. V lost 2 bases, J lost 0 bases, and 8 bases lay in between. Germline V gives CDR1 ENHRY, CDR2 SYGVKD. The CDR3 spells CAISEQEGSNQPQHF. DNA of the CDR3: TGTGCCATCAGTGAGCAGGAGGGTAGCAATCAGCCCCAGCATTTT.

The chain has TRBV10-1 and TRBJ2-3; TRBD1 matches 7 bases. Germline V gene data show CDR1 as WNHNN and CDR2 as SYGVQD (reference sequence). V was clipped by 3 bases and J by 5 bases; unmatched bases: 2. The CDR3 is 13 residues long. CDR3 region: CASSEQGKDTQYF. CDR3 in DNA: TGCGCCAGCAGTGAACAGGGGAAAGATACGCAGTATTTT.

The V gene is TRBV7-2, the J gene TRBJ2-6; no firm D call. The CDR3 loop spans 16 amino acids. V was cut by 2 bases and J by 0 bases, with 8 bases left in between. Per the germline V gene, CDR1 is SGHTA and CDR2 is FQGNSA. CDR3 nucleotides: TGTGCCAGCAGCTTAATGGCACTCTCTGGGGCCAACGTCCTGACTTTC. Its protein product is CASSLMALSGANVLTF.

This clonotype ranks as medium-sized (0.01 to 0.1%). V and J are TRBV6-5 and TRBJ1-1; D is possibly TRBD1 (5 bases). V shed 8 bases and J shed 0 bases, with 13 bases lying between them. The CDR3 is 14 residues long. In germline, CDR1 is MNHEY, CDR2 SVGAGI. CDR3 in amino acids: CASLPGRLNTEAFF. In DNA form, the CDR3 reads TGTGCCAGCCTCCCGGGACGGTTGAACACTGAAGCTTTCTTT.

The chain uses TRBV20-1 and TRBJ2-3; D possibly uses TRBD1 or TRBD2 (5 bases each). The V gene's germline CDR1 is DFQATT and CDR2 SNEGSKA (reference sequence). The CDR3 spans 16 residues. The V end was cut by 3 bases, the J end by 6 bases, with 22 bases between. The CDR3 sequence: CSARGPTDSNPDTQYF. Written as DNA, the CDR3 is TGCAGTGCTAGGGGACCGACCGATTCAAACCCCGATACGCAGTATTTT.

V and J are TRBV5-4 and TRBJ2-3; D uncertain. CDR1 and CDR2 (germline): SGHNT, YYREEE (reference sequence). This CDR3 has 13 amino acids. Trimming removed 4 bases at V and 0 bases at J, with 6 bases between. The CDR3 bases are TGTGCCAGCAGCCTGAGGAGCACAGATACGCAGTATTTT. Protein product: CASSLRSTDTQYF.